Below, 23 T cell receptor beta chains from the same sample are listed, as sequenced in a study of T cell responses to AZD1222 COVID-19 vaccine. The data were produced by immunoSEQ multiplex PCR, yet TCRdb's version contains in-frame clones alone and is incomplete. The ten most abundant clones cover about 2% of a sample with over 140,000 clones. Source material: peripheral blood. The receptors here all came from an adult in good health.

The rearrangement uses TRBV11-3 and TRBJ2-7; weak D call: TRBD1 (6 bases). Germline-derived CDR1 and CDR2 are SGHNT and YENEEA. Trimming cost V 5 bases and J 1 base, with 12 bases left between them. The CDR3 totals 14 residues. CDR3 residues: CASSPWTASYEQYF. CDR3 bases: TGTGCCAGCAGCCCCTGGACAGCGTCCTACGAGCAGTACTTC.

The chain has TRBV6-5 and TRBJ1-1, with D unclear. With 0 bases removed from V and 1 base from J, the gap between germline ends came to 3 bases. The V gene's germline CDR1 is MNHEY and CDR2 SVGAGI. The CDR3 runs 13 residues. CDR3 DNA sequence: TGTGCCAGCAGTTACTCGAAGAACACTGAAGCTTTCTTT. Protein: CASSYSKNTEAFF.

As to this clone: The sample carries other DNA sequences with the same CDR3. The V gene is TRBV2, the J gene TRBJ1-2; D is undetermined. V shed 4 bases and J shed 3 bases, with 6 bases lying between them. The germline V gene has CDR1 SNHLY and CDR2 FYNNEI. This CDR3 spans 12 amino acids. The CDR3 nucleotides are TGTGCCAGCAGTGTAACAGACTATGGCTACACCTTC. It is translated as CASSVTDYGYTF.

This chain connects TRBV7-9 to TRBJ1-6, with D tentatively TRBD1 (5 bases). The CDR3 extends over 14 amino acids. CDR1 and CDR2 (germline): SEHNR, FQNEAQ (reference sequence). V lost 1 base to trimming and J lost 12 bases, with 13 bases between them. Written as DNA, the CDR3 is TGTGCCAGCAGCTTAGGGGGACGGATGGAACCCCTCCACTTT. It yields the protein CASSLGGRMEPLHF. The full variable domain, completed using reference TRBV7-9 and TRBJ1-6, is DTGVSQNPRHKITKRGQNVTFRCDPISEHNRLYWYRQTLGQGPEFLTYFQNEAQLEKSRLLSDRFSAERPKGSFSTLEIQRTEQGDSAMYLCASSLGGRMEPLHFGNGTRLTVT.

This chain joins TRBV3-1 (or the pseudogene TRBV3-2) and TRBJ1-1; D uncertain. V dropped 4 bases and J dropped 3 bases, with 6 bases sitting between them. CDR3 size: 12 residues. The germline gives CDR1 LGHDT, CDR2 YNNKEL (reference sequence). DNA of the CDR3: TGTGCCAGCAGCCCCCCTGACACTGAAGCTTTCTTT. Its translation: CASSPPDTEAFF.

This chain joins TRBV25-1 and TRBJ2-5; 10 positions agree with TRBD2. V trimming: 5 bases; J trimming: 2 bases; junction bases outside the gene matches: 5. Germline V gene data show CDR1 as MGHDK and CDR2 as SYGVNS. The CDR3 is 15 residues long. The chain's CDR3 is CASSPLAGGQETQYF. CDR3 bases: TGTGCCAGCAGTCCGTTAGCGGGGGGTCAAGAGACCCAGTACTTC.

This chain links TRBV5-1 with TRBJ2-5, with 13 bases aligning to TRBD2. V was pared by 3 bases and J by 3 bases, with 5 bases of the junction left unmatched. Germline CDR1 is SGHRS and CDR2 is YFSETQ. CDR3 size: 16 residues. Here the CDR3 DNA reads TGCGCCAGCAGCTGGGCGGGGACTAGCGGGGAAGAGACCCAGTACTTC. It codes for CASSWAGTSGEETQYF.

The rearrangement joins TRBV7-2 to TRBJ1-3; possible D gene TRBD1, 5 bases. This CDR3 spans 16 amino acids. The germline V and J ends were trimmed by 0 bases and 4 bases, with 13 bases remaining between them. Germline lookup yields CDR1 SGHTA and CDR2 FQGNSA. The CDR3 region is CASSLAGGNGGNTIYF. DNA for the CDR3: TGTGCCAGCAGCTTAGCGGGGGGTAACGGGGGAAACACCATATATTTT.

The chain uses TRBV9 and TRBJ2-1; D may match TRBD1 or TRBD2 (6 bases each). The germline CDR1 and CDR2 sequences are SGDLS and YYNGEE. The CDR3 covers 17 residues. Trimming left V 0 bases short and J 0 bases short, with 13 bases between. For the CDR3, the DNA is TGTGCCAGCAGCGTAGTAGGGGGGCGAAGCTCCTACAATGAGCAGTTCTTC. Its translation is CASSVVGGRSSYNEQFF.

The chain carries TRBV5-1 and TRBJ2-1; 9 bases fit TRBD1. The V gene's germline CDR1 is SGHRS and CDR2 YFSETQ. V was clipped by 0 bases and J by 4 bases; unmatched bases: 8. CDR3 length: 17 amino acids. Here the CDR3 reads CASSLGSRDREYNEQFF. The CDR3 region has the DNA TGCGCCAGCAGCTTGGGAAGTCGGGACAGGGAATACAATGAGCAGTTCTTC.

The J gene is TRBJ2-2, the V gene TRBV7-2; possibly TRBD2 for D (5 bases). The V gene's germline CDR1 is SGHTA and CDR2 FQGNSA. V lost 4 bases, J lost 7 bases, and 13 bases lay in between. The length of the CDR3 is 14 residues. The CDR3, as DNA: TGTGCCAGCAGCTCCATTAGGAGCGGCGGGGAGCTGTTTTTT. This gives the protein CASSSIRSGGELFF. Full variable domain (outside the CDR3, taken from reference TRBV7-2 and TRBJ2-2): GAGVSQSPSNKVTEKGKDVELRCDPISGHTALYWYRQSLGQGLEFLIYFQGNSAPDKSGLPSDRFSAERTGGSVSTLTIQRTQQEDSAVYLCASSSIRSGGELFFGEGSRLTVL.

The V call is TRBV2, the J call TRBJ2-2; 10 bases map to TRBD1. Germline CDR1 is SNHLY and CDR2 is FYNNEI. This CDR3 region has 15 residues. Trimming at V came to 0 bases and at J to 6 bases, leaving 1 base not matched to a gene. In DNA form, the CDR3 reads TGTGCCAGCAGTGAAGCAGGGACAGGGGCCGGGGAGCTGTTTTTT. It specifies CASSEAGTGAGELFF.

This chain joins TRBV7-9 and TRBJ2-1; the D gene is possibly TRBD1 (5 bases). Trimming removed 2 bases at V and 7 bases at J, with 18 bases between. CDR1 SEHNR and CDR2 FQNEAQ come from the germline V gene (reference sequence). The CDR3 contains 16 residues. The CDR3: CASSLSQGRSRNEQFF. The CDR3 bases are TGTGCCAGCAGCTTATCGCAGGGTCGGTCGAGAAATGAGCAGTTCTTC.

The chain is built from TRBV30 and TRBJ1-6; TRBD1 agrees at 11 bases. The CDR3 totals 15 residues. Trimming took 1 base from V and 6 from J; bases not matched to a gene: 2. From germline, CDR1 is GTSNPN and CDR2 SVGIG (reference sequence). CDR3 sequence: CAWSGGTGGNSPLHF. CDR3 DNA sequence: TGTGCCTGGAGTGGTGGGACAGGGGGTAATTCACCCCTCCACTTT.

The chain couples TRBV15 to TRBJ1-2; perhaps TRBD1 as D (6 bases). The CDR3 contains 19 residues. The V end lost 4 bases, the J end lost 1 base, and 25 bases lay between the germline ends. Per the germline V gene, CDR1 is LNHNV and CDR2 is YYDKDF (reference sequence). CDR3 residues: CATSIKWGANGYVNYGYTF. Here the CDR3 DNA reads TGTGCCACCAGCATAAAGTGGGGGGCCAACGGATATGTTAACTATGGCTACACCTTC.

V gene TRBV7-9 combines with J gene TRBJ2-5; a possible D gene is TRBD1 (6 bases). V was trimmed by 4 bases and J by 5 bases, leaving 20 bases between them. Germline-derived CDR1 and CDR2 are SEHNR and FQNEAQ (reference sequence). The CDR3 consists of 16 residues. CDR3: CASSSIPDSLRETQYF. CDR3 nucleotides: TGTGCCAGCAGCTCTATTCCGGACAGCCTGAGGGAGACCCAGTACTTC.

This chain joins TRBV9 and TRBJ1-1; no clear D gene. CDR1 and CDR2 from the germline V gene are SGDLS and YYNGEE. Between the trimmed V and J ends, which lost 1 base and 1 base, there was a span of 5 bases. The CDR3 is 13 amino acids. CDR3 bases: TGTGCCAGCAGCGTAACTGGGAACACTGAAGCTTTCTTT. Amino acids: CASSVTGNTEAFF. Full variable domain (outside the CDR3, taken from reference TRBV9 and TRBJ1-1): DSGVTQTPKHLITATGQRVTLRCSPRSGDLSVYWYQQSLDQGLQFLIQYYNGEERAKGNILERFSAQQFPDLHSELNLSSLELGDSALYFCASSVTGNTEAFFGQGTRLTVV.

CDR3 DNA sequence: TGCGCCAGCAGCTTGGCCGAGGATACGCAGTATTTT. Encoded protein: CASSLAEDTQYF. The J gene is TRBJ2-3, the V gene TRBV5-1; unclear D gene. Trimming took 0 bases from V and 6 from J, leaving 5 bases between them. From germline, CDR1 is SGHRS and CDR2 YFSETQ. CDR3 length: 12 amino acids. Full variable domain (missing parts from reference TRBV5-1 and TRBJ2-3): KAGVTQTPRYLIKTRGQQVTLSCSPISGHRSVSWYQQTPGQGLQFLFEYFSETQRNKGNFPGRFSGRQFSNSRSEMNVSTLELGDSALYLCASSLAEDTQYFGPGTRLTVL.

The V call is TRBV27, the J call TRBJ2-3, with 11 nucleotides matching TRBD2. V was pared by 4 bases and J by 8 bases, with 11 bases of the junction left unmatched. There are 16 residues in the CDR3. Germline values: CDR1 MNHEY, CDR2 SMNVEV (reference sequence). The CDR3 protein is CASSSYSGGAPGTQYF. CDR3 bases: TGTGCCAGCAGTTCCTATAGCGGGGGGGCCCCCGGTACGCAGTATTTT.

The chain combines TRBV5-4 with TRBJ2-7, with unresolved D. CDR3 length: 12 amino acids. The germline gives CDR1 SGHNT, CDR2 YYREEE (reference sequence). The V end was cut by 1 base, the J end by 0 bases, with 2 bases between. The CDR3 region has the DNA TGTGCCAGCAGCTTGAGCTCCTACGAGCAGTACTTC. Its translation is CASSLSSYEQYF.

The chain couples TRBV19 to TRBJ1-2; weak D call: TRBD1 (6 bases). Deletions cut 7 bases from V and 7 bases from J, with 22 bases between. The germline gives CDR1 LNHDA, CDR2 SQIVND (reference sequence). The CDR3 is 15 residues long. The CDR3 spells CASIPSRGSGSGYTF. The CDR3 nucleotides are TGTGCCAGTATTCCATCCAGGGGCTCGGGGTCTGGCTACACCTTC.

V is TRBV18 and J is TRBJ1-3; unclear D gene. V was clipped by 8 bases and J by 4 bases, with 18 bases between them. The CDR3 consists of 15 residues. Germline loops: CDR1 KGHSH, CDR2 LQKENI. CDR3 sequence: CASPPRADIGNTIYF. The DNA for the CDR3 is TGTGCCAGCCCCCCGAGGGCAGACATCGGAAACACCATATATTTT.

The V and J genes are TRBV13 and TRBJ2-5; no clear D. The ends were cut back, 8 bases at V and 2 bases at J, with 15 bases in the middle. CDR3 length: 14 residues. Germline CDR1 is PRHDT and CDR2 is FYEKMQ (reference sequence). The CDR3 sequence: CASATTRPQETQYF. The CDR3 nucleotides read TGTGCCAGCGCGACGACGAGGCCTCAAGAGACCCAGTACTTC.